The T cell receptor beta chain described here comes from a study of blood T cell repertoires in COVID-19. Overall study: Samples representing acute and convalescent COVID-19 were sourced from the United States, Italy and Spain. In each case, the material was cDNA or gDNA derived from T cells, B-cell-depleted T cells, or PBMCs.

In the original workflow: Counts of nucleated cells, estimated from reference gene primer amplification, were obtained. Sequencing used immunoSEQ multiplex PCR; TCRdb keeps in-frame clones, though not all of them. The D gene and trimming were derived from the DNA, and the V and J assignments and clone size from that table. The table shows 250,000 to 300,000 clones, with around 87% occurring only once. Germline V gene sequence: CDR1 MNHEY, CDR2 SVGAGI. V was pared by 8 bases and J by 2 bases, with 6 bases of the junction left unmatched. The CDR3 consists of 15 residues. The V call is TRBV6-5, the J call TRBJ2-3, with 11 bases aligning to TRBD1. Sequences were obtained from peripheral blood. The receptor's source is a woman between 50 and 59 years old who had recovered from COVID-19. The CDR3 region is CASHGTGGDTDTQYF. CDR3 bases: TGTGCCAGCCACGGGACAGGGGGAGACACAGATACGCAGTATTTT.